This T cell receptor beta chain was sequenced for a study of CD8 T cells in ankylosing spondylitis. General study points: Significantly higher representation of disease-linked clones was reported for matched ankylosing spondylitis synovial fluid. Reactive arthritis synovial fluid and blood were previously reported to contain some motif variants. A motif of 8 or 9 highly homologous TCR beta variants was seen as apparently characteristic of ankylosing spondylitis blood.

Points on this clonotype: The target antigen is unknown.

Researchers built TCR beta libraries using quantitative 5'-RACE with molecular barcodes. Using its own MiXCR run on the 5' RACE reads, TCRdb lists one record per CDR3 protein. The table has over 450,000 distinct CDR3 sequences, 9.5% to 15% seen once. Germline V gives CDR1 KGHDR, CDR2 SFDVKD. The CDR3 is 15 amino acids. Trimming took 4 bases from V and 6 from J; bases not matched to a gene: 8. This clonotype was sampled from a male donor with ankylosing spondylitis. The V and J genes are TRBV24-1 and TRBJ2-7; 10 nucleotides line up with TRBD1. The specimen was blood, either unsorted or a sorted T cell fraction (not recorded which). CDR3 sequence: CATSEKQDRGGEQYF. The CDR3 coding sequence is TGTGCCACCAGTGAGAAGCAGGACAGGGGGGGCGAGCAGTACTTC.